This T cell receptor (beta chain) appears in the sequencing data of a study of PD-1 blockade in classical Hodgkin lymphoma. About the study: Nivolumab was administered to patients intravenously at 3 mg/kg every 2 weeks.

TCRdb keeps only in-frame clones here, not all; method: immunoSEQ multiplex PCR. The sample gives roughly 81,000 clones, 85% to 95% of which show up once; roughly 3% is in the top ten. All trial patients relapsed after autologous stem cell transplantation. This CDR3 is 16 amino acids long. V was shortened by 2 bases and J by 6 bases, with 18 bases between the two germline ends. Germline V gene data show CDR1 as MNHEY and CDR2 as SMNVEV (reference sequence). The specimen was peripheral blood mononuclear cells (PBMCs), collected before the second cycle of nivolumab. The receptor comes from a human donor with classical Hodgkin lymphoma. The rearrangement links TRBV27 to TRBJ2-3; D possibly corresponds to TRBD2 (6 bases). CDR3 protein: CASSLGLGLRVDTQYF. The CDR3 nucleotides read TGTGCCAGCAGTTTAGGTTTGGGACTTAGGGTGGATACGCAGTATTTT.